This T cell receptor beta chain was captured by sequencing in a study of CD8 T cells in Susac syndrome. With random hexamers, reverse transcription was performed on roughly 0.45 to 1 ug of RNA. TCRdb passed the immunoSEQ multiplex PCR reads through MiXCR, listing each CDR3 protein once. The table includes under 200,000 distinct CDR3 sequences, about 95% detected once. V lost 7 bases, J lost 5 bases, and 11 bases lay in between. The germline CDR1 and CDR2 sequences are SQVTM and ANQGSEA. CDR3 size: 12 residues. The authors carried out high-throughput sequencing of TCR beta. They applied it to CD8+ and CD4+ T cells obtained from blood.

V and J are TRBV29-1 and TRBJ2-2; D remains ambiguous. This TCR derives from a human donor in good health. Material: CD4+ T cells from PBMCs. CDR3 sequence: CSAGDLTGELFF. CDR3 coding DNA: TGCAGCGCTGGAGATTTGACCGGGGAGCTGTTTTTT.